The 26 T cell receptor beta chains below were found in one sample sequenced in a study of T cell repertoires in ileal Crohn's disease. Here immunoSEQ multiplex PCR was the method, and the copy in TCRdb shows in-frame clones only, minus some. The sample holds roughly 31,000 clones, over 75% seen once. Sequenced material: ileal tissue. Receptors were obtained from an adult with Crohn's disease.

This clone was detected once. This sequence joins TRBV5-1 and TRBJ1-2; D perhaps matches TRBD1 (6 bases). With 5 bases removed from V and 3 bases from J, the gap between germline ends came to 11 bases. The CDR3 has 13 residues. From germline, CDR1 is SGHRS and CDR2 YFSETQ. CDR3 DNA sequence: TGCGCCAGCAGACGGCCAGGGGACTATGGCTACACCTTC. Translated: CASRRPGDYGYTF.

CDR3 region: CASSSRPDSPYYEQYF. As DNA, the CDR3 is TGTGCCAGCAGCTCACGGCCGGACAGTCCCTACTACGAGCAGTACTTC. The V call is TRBV11-3, the J call TRBJ2-7, with TRBD1 as a possible D gene (6 bases). This CDR3 has 16 residues. Germline V CDR1 and CDR2: SGHNT, YENEEA. Trimming removed 4 bases from V and 3 bases from J, with 19 bases in between.

The rearrangement joins TRBV9 to TRBJ2-1, with TRBD2 identical over 14 bases. Germline V gene lookup returns CDR1 SGDLS and CDR2 YYNGEE. The CDR3 sequence is 21 residues long. The junction had 16 bases not matched to a gene; V was cut back by 4 bases and J by 1 base. The CDR3 is CASSLRRGGLAGEFSYNEQFF. The CDR3 DNA reads TGTGCCAGCAGCCTTCGAAGAGGGGGACTAGCGGGAGAATTTTCCTACAATGAGCAGTTCTTC.

The chain is built from TRBV30 and TRBJ2-1, with 8 bases identical to TRBD2. In germline, CDR1 is GTSNPN, CDR2 SVGIG (reference sequence). The junction had 9 bases not matched to a gene; V was cut back by 1 base and J by 7 bases. This CDR3 spans 15 amino acids. CDR3 region: CAWSEAGAGRNEQFF. Here the CDR3 DNA reads TGTGCCTGGAGTGAAGCGGGAGCCGGCAGGAATGAGCAGTTCTTC. The full variable domain, in which reference TRBV30 and TRBJ2-1 provide the parts outside the CDR3, is SQTIHQWPATLVQPVGSPLSLECTVEGTSNPNLYWYRQAAGRGLQLLFYSVGIGQISSEVPQNLSASRPQDRQFILSSKKLLLSDSGFYLCAWSEAGAGRNEQFFGPGTRLTVL.

This chain connects TRBV12-5 to TRBJ1-1; D uncertain. Germline assignment: CDR1 LGHNT and CDR2 FRNRAP. CDR3 size: 15 residues. V shed 1 base and J shed 0 bases, with 9 bases lying between them. In DNA, the CDR3 is TGTGCTAGTGGTTTGGACAGTAGTTTGAACACTGAAGCTTTCTTT. It yields the protein CASGLDSSLNTEAFF.

J is TRBJ1-2 and V is TRBV7-9; possible D gene TRBD1, 6 bases. V lost 2 bases and J lost 8, with 15 bases in between. Germline V gene data show CDR1 as SEHNR and CDR2 as FQNEAQ (reference sequence). The CDR3 sequence is 14 residues long. The DNA for the CDR3 is TGTGCCAGCAGCTTATTGGGCAGGGGATCAGGCTACACCTTC. It specifies CASSLLGRGSGYTF.

J is TRBJ2-6 and V is TRBV19; D possibly corresponds to TRBD1 (6 bases). Per germline, CDR1 LNHDA and CDR2 SQIVND (reference sequence). The CDR3 has 16 residues. Trimming stripped 1 base from V and 1 base from J, with 8 bases between. This chain's CDR3 is CASSIVGGSGANVLTF. The CDR3, as DNA: TGTGCCAGTAGTATAGTAGGGGGTTCTGGGGCCAACGTCCTGACTTTC.

The chain employs TRBV7-2 and TRBJ2-3, with D unclear. This CDR3 is built from 16 residues. V lost 5 bases to trimming and J lost 1 base, with 16 bases between them. CDR1 is SGHTA and CDR2 is FQGNSA in the germline V gene. The CDR3: CASSMVGSSRTDTQYF. The CDR3 DNA reads TGTGCCAGCAGCATGGTTGGCTCCTCCCGCACAGATACGCAGTATTTT.

The J gene is TRBJ1-2, the V gene TRBV7-9; 9 nucleotides match TRBD1. Trimming cost V 3 bases and J 6 bases; bases outside gene matches: 2. The CDR3 is made up of 13 amino acids. Germline V gene data show CDR1 as SEHNR and CDR2 as FQNEAQ (reference sequence). CDR3 bases: TGTGCCAGCAGCTTTCGGACAGGGGATGGCTACACCTTC. Its translation: CASSFRTGDGYTF.

V and J are TRBV13 and TRBJ2-1, with 7 bases identical to TRBD2. This CDR3 region has 16 residues. The V gene's germline CDR1 is PRHDT and CDR2 FYEKMQ (reference sequence). The junction had 9 bases not matched to a gene; V was cut back by 0 bases and J by 7 bases. The CDR3 coding sequence is TGTGCCAGCAGCTTAGGGGGTCAGGCCGGGGGGAATGAGCAGTTCTTC. Residues: CASSLGGQAGGNEQFF.

V usage is TRBV28 and J usage is TRBJ1-2; D is possibly TRBD1 (5 bases). Germline-derived CDR1 and CDR2 are MDHEN and SYDVKM. The V gene lost 3 bases and the J gene lost 1 base, with 12 bases spanning the gap. This CDR3 has 15 amino acids. The CDR3 sequence is CASSLDMGGNYGYTF. The CDR3 DNA follows: TGTGCCAGCAGTTTGGACATGGGGGGTAACTATGGCTACACCTTC.

The chain uses TRBV7-9 and TRBJ2-7; D is possibly TRBD1 (6 bases). The germline V gene encodes CDR1 SEHNR and CDR2 FQNEAQ (reference sequence). This CDR3 contains 14 residues. V was shortened by 5 bases and J by 3 bases, with 14 bases between the two germline ends. Here the CDR3 reads CASSPQGRHYEQYF. The CDR3 nucleotides are TGTGCCAGCAGCCCACAGGGACGGCACTACGAGCAGTACTTC.

This rearrangement joins TRBV5-1 to TRBJ1-2; 8 bases are a match to TRBD1. Per germline, CDR1 SGHRS and CDR2 YFSETQ. The CDR3 sequence is 14 residues long. The trim removed 3 bases at V and 3 bases at J, leaving 4 bases unmatched. The CDR3 spells CASSSSDRDYGYTF. CDR3 sequence (DNA): TGCGCCAGCAGCTCCTCGGACAGGGACTATGGCTACACCTTC.

The chain joins TRBV27 to TRBJ1-2; D gene unclear. The V and J ends lost 4 bases and 2 bases respectively, with 8 bases between them. This CDR3 has 13 amino acids. In germline, CDR1 is MNHEY, CDR2 SMNVEV (reference sequence). The CDR3 DNA sequence: TGTGCCAGCAGTTCCGGGTGGAACTATGGCTACACCTTC. It encodes CASSSGWNYGYTF.

The CDR3 region is CASSLFGPGNSYEQYF. The CDR3 DNA sequence: TGTGCCAGCAGCTTATTCGGCCCGGGTAACTCCTACGAGCAGTACTTC. The rearrangement uses TRBV7-3 and TRBJ2-7; no definite D call. Trimming stripped 2 bases from V and 0 bases from J, with 14 bases between. The CDR3 loop spans 16 amino acids. Germline CDR1 is SGHTA and CDR2 is FQGTGA.

This chain links TRBV5-4 with TRBJ2-5; 10 nucleotides align to TRBD2. The V and J ends lost 1 base and 3 bases, in that order; junction bases with no gene match: 3. The CDR3 has 15 amino acids. Germline CDR1 and CDR2: SGHNT and YYREEE (reference sequence). CDR3 sequence reads: CASSLWTSGKETQYF. In DNA, the CDR3 is TGTGCCAGCAGCTTGTGGACTAGCGGTAAAGAGACCCAGTACTTC.

The V gene is TRBV19, the J gene TRBJ2-3, with 8 bases that match TRBD2. From germline, CDR1 is LNHDA and CDR2 SQIVND (reference sequence). The CDR3 consists of 18 residues. The J segment lost 4 bases and the V segment lost 2 bases, leaving 14 bases of the junction unmatched. The CDR3 reads CASSILGRTGGGADTQYF. The CDR3 region has the DNA TGTGCCAGTAGTATACTGGGGAGGACGGGGGGGGGCGCAGATACGCAGTATTTT.

This chain joins TRBV9 and TRBJ1-2; D ambiguous. There are 15 residues in the CDR3. Germline assignment: CDR1 SGDLS and CDR2 YYNGEE. V lost 4 bases and J lost 8, with 21 bases in between. The CDR3 protein is CASSTRPGNTKGYTF. In nucleotides, the CDR3 is TGTGCCAGCAGCACCCGACCCGGGAACACCAAGGGCTACACCTTC.

In this sample, this clone turned up once. The chain recombines TRBV4-1 with TRBJ1-2; D is unclear. V was clipped by 8 bases and J by 4 bases, with 14 bases between them. The CDR3 runs 13 residues. Looked up from germline, CDR1 is MGHRA and CDR2 is YSYEKL. The CDR3 is CASSPGVTYGYTF. In DNA, the CDR3 is TGCGCCAGCTCCCCCGGGGTGACCTATGGCTACACCTTC.

The chain employs TRBV6-1 and TRBJ1-5, with D hard to call. Looked up from germline, CDR1 is MNHNS and CDR2 is SASEGT. Trimming removed 4 bases at V and 0 bases at J, with 7 bases between. This CDR3 is 14 amino acids long. Written as DNA, the CDR3 is TGTGCCAGCAGTGTGGGAGATAGCAATCAGCCCCAGCATTTT. Translated, it gives CASSVGDSNQPQHF.

The chain joins TRBV7-9 to TRBJ1-2; D gene unclear. Trimming took 3 bases from V and 7 from J, leaving 12 bases between them. Germline CDR1 SEHNR, CDR2 FQNEAQ (reference sequence). The CDR3 sequence is 13 residues long. Here the CDR3 reads CASSFGSVPGYTF. The CDR3, as DNA: TGTGCCAGCAGCTTCGGGTCAGTCCCTGGCTACACCTTC.

The J gene is TRBJ1-2, the V gene TRBV2; 10 bases are shared with TRBD1. CDR1 is SNHLY and CDR2 is FYNNEI in the germline V gene. Trimming at V came to 5 bases and at J to 7 bases, leaving 4 bases not matched to a gene. CDR3 length: 13 amino acids. CDR3 DNA: TGTGCCAGCAGTCCGGGACAGGGGTTTGGCTACACCTTC. Amino acids: CASSPGQGFGYTF.

The chain links TRBV7-9 to TRBJ1-2, with a tentative D call TRBD1 (6 bases). V was pared by 5 bases and J by 6 bases, with 19 bases between. The CDR3 covers 15 residues. Germline V gene lookup returns CDR1 SEHNR and CDR2 FQNEAQ (reference sequence). CDR3 nucleotides: TGTGCCAGCAGCCTCCGAACACAGGGTACCGATGGCTACACCTTC. Its protein is CASSLRTQGTDGYTF.

The chain couples TRBV11-2 to TRBJ1-6; D remains ambiguous. The CDR3 has 17 residues. The V end was cut by 5 bases, the J end by 0 bases, with 14 bases between. CDR1 is SGHAT and CDR2 is FQNNGV in the germline V gene. As DNA, the CDR3 is TGTGCCAGCAGCCCGAACTTGGGGAGCTCCTATAATTCACCCCTCCACTTT. The encoded protein is CASSPNLGSSYNSPLHF.

This sequence joins TRBV10-3 and TRBJ1-3; possibly TRBD1 for D (5 bases). The CDR3 loop spans 14 amino acids. CDR1 is ENHRY, CDR2 SYGVKD, per germline. Trimming took off 9 bases at V and 2 bases at J, with 14 bases between the two ends. The CDR3 region is CAIATGGTGNTIYF. The CDR3 bases are TGTGCCATTGCTACTGGGGGGACTGGAAACACCATATATTTT.

The chain uses TRBV19 and TRBJ2-6, with TRBD1 matching 9 bases. Trimming at V came to 5 bases and at J to 1 base, leaving 15 bases not matched to a gene. Germline assignment: CDR1 LNHDA and CDR2 SQIVND (reference sequence). The CDR3 covers 20 residues. The CDR3 sequence is CASSARSPGTGYSGANVLTF. In DNA form, the CDR3 reads TGTGCCAGTAGTGCCCGGAGCCCCGGGACAGGGTATTCTGGGGCCAACGTCCTGACTTTC.